The next 20 T cell receptor beta chains were all read from a single sample in a study of blood T cells in healthy people across ages. A sample-barcoded 5' primer and a J-beta primer mix were used in a second PCR of roughly 6 to 11 cycles. TCRdb called the 5' RACE reads again in MiXCR, with one record for every CDR3 protein. The sample carries approximately 1,100,000 distinct CDR3 sequences, under 55% recorded once. The sequencing sample was made of blood. All receptors come from a woman aged 55-69 years in good health.

The V and J genes are TRBV5-1 and TRBJ2-5, with TRBD2 as a possible D gene (5 bases). The CDR3 contains 16 residues. Germline values: CDR1 SGHRS, CDR2 YFSETQ. The V end lost 0 bases, the J end lost 7 bases, and 19 bases lay between the germline ends. The CDR3 region is CASSLGRQGSGGTQYF. The CDR3 coding sequence is TGCGCCAGCAGCTTGGGACGACAAGGGAGTGGAGGGACCCAGTACTTC. Looking up the rest from reference TRBV5-1 and TRBJ2-5 gives the full variable domain: KAGVTQTPRYLIKTRGQQVTLSCSPISGHRSVSWYQQTPGQGLQFLFEYFSETQRNKGNFPGRFSGRQFSNSRSEMNVSTLELGDSALYLCASSLGRQGSGGTQYFGPGTRLLVL.

This sequence joins TRBV5-1 and TRBJ2-1, with 8 bases matching TRBD2. CDR3 size: 14 residues. CDR1 is SGHRS, CDR2 YFSETQ, per germline. V lost 6 bases and J lost 6; bases outside the gene matches: 8. The DNA of the CDR3 is TGCGCCAGCAACCAAGCGGGAGATCGCAATGAGCAGTTCTTC. Translated, it gives CASNQAGDRNEQFF.

This clonotype is medium-sized within its sample. The chain combines TRBV20-1 with TRBJ2-3, with a weak D call TRBD2 (6 bases). The CDR3 has 16 amino acids. Germline V gene sequence: CDR1 DFQATT, CDR2 SNEGSKA (reference sequence). Trimming cost V 7 bases and J 0 bases, with 20 bases left between them. This CDR3 reads CSVLAPLEGSTDTQYF. The CDR3 coding sequence is TGCAGTGTGCTAGCCCCCCTGGAGGGAAGCACAGATACGCAGTATTTT.

This chain uses TRBV12-3 or TRBV12-4 with TRBJ2-3; the D gene is possibly TRBD2 (6 bases). The CDR3 runs 14 residues. Trimming shortened V by 7 bases and J by 3 bases, and 14 bases separated the two germline ends. The CDR3, as DNA: TGTGCCAGCAAACTAGCAGGAAAAACAGATACGCAGTATTTT. This gives the protein CASKLAGKTDTQYF.

This chain uses TRBV20-1 with TRBJ2-4; possibly TRBD1 or TRBD2 for D (5 bases each). The tail of the sequence fits TRBJ2-5 better, so the J call may be wrong. Per the germline V gene, CDR1 is DFQATT and CDR2 is SNEGSKA (reference sequence). The CDR3 spans 13 residues. The CDR3 DNA reads as TGCAGTGCTGCCCTGGGGGACCAAGAGACCCAGTACTTC. It specifies CSAALGDQETQYF.

The rearrangement joins TRBV5-1 to TRBJ2-1; D is perhaps TRBD2 (5 bases). Germline V gene sequence: CDR1 SGHRS, CDR2 YFSETQ. The V end was cut by 0 bases, the J end by 0 bases, with 10 bases between. The CDR3 consists of 16 residues. The CDR3 sequence: CASSLAPSSSYNEQFF. In DNA form, the CDR3 reads TGCGCCAGCAGCTTGGCCCCTAGCAGCTCCTACAATGAGCAGTTCTTC.

The rearrangement uses TRBV18 and TRBJ2-5, with D unclear. CDR1 and CDR2 (germline): KGHSH, LQKENI. V was pared by 2 bases and J by 3 bases, with 13 bases between. The CDR3 sequence is 15 residues long. CDR3 DNA sequence: TGTGCCAGCTCACCAGAGTCTTATGCGGAAGAGACCCAGTACTTC. This sequence encodes CASSPESYAEETQYF.

This clonotype was seen a few times. V gene TRBV3-1 combines with J gene TRBJ2-7; D is tentatively TRBD1 or TRBD2 (7 bases each). The germline V and J ends were trimmed by 7 bases and 2 bases, with 15 bases remaining between them. This CDR3 has 14 residues. From germline, CDR1 is LGHDT and CDR2 YNNKEL (reference sequence). CDR3 residues: CASTQGGATYEQYF. DNA for the CDR3: TGTGCCAGCACCCAGGGGGGGGCGACCTACGAGCAGTACTTC.

This clonotype was picked up a small number of times. This may stem from a read error, because a much larger clone lies one nucleotide away. The chain is built from TRBV27 and TRBJ2-5; 8 bases match TRBD2. V was clipped by 3 bases and J by 11 bases; unmatched bases: 11. CDR1 MNHEY and CDR2 SMNVEV come from the germline V gene (reference sequence). There are 14 residues in the CDR3. CDR3 sequence: CASSLAGGGNEQYF. CDR3 bases: TGTGCCAGCAGTTTGGCGGGAGGAGGCAATGAGCAGTACTTC.

The chain recombines TRBV6-2 or TRBV6-3 with TRBJ2-3, with 10 bases that match TRBD2. Germline V CDR1 and CDR2: MNHEY, SVGEGT. The CDR3 consists of 20 residues. The junction had 13 bases not matched to a gene; V was cut back by 0 bases and J by 1 base. The CDR3 region is CASSYSVLAGLKLGTDTQYF. The CDR3 nucleotides are TGTGCCAGCAGTTACTCGGTACTAGCGGGACTGAAATTGGGCACAGATACGCAGTATTTT.

V gene TRBV11-2 combines with J gene TRBJ2-1, with D possibly TRBD1 on 5 matching bases. Judging by the DNA end, TRBJ2-7 fits better; the J call may be wrong. There are 14 residues in the CDR3. Per the germline V gene, CDR1 is SGHAT and CDR2 is FQNNGV. CDR3 region: CASSLVGRANEQYF. CDR3 nucleotide sequence: TGTGCCAGCAGCTTAGTCGGCAGGGCCAATGAGCAGTACTTC.

This clonotype was seen a single time. The genes are TRBV20-1 and TRBJ2-3; maybe TRBD2 (5 bases). Germline lookup yields CDR1 DFQATT and CDR2 SNEGSKA (reference sequence). V gave up 0 bases and J gave up 2 bases, with 15 bases separating them. This CDR3 contains 16 residues. The DNA for the CDR3 is TGCAGTGCTAGAGATCCGACTACCTACTCCACAGATACGCAGTATTTT. Protein: CSARDPTTYSTDTQYF.

This clonotype occurred a few times. The rearrangement joins TRBV27 to TRBJ2-4, with a tentative D call TRBD2 (6 bases). The germline gives CDR1 MNHEY, CDR2 SMNVEV (reference sequence). The V gene lost 3 bases and the J gene lost 10 bases, with 28 bases spanning the gap. This CDR3 is built from 18 residues. In DNA form, the CDR3 reads TGTGCCAGCAGTTTTTTGGGAGGACGGACTATGAAAACGGCTATTCAGTACTTC. This gives the protein CASSFLGGRTMKTAIQYF.

This clonotype appeared once. The chain couples TRBV7-9 to TRBJ1-4, with 7 bases that match TRBD1. The length of the CDR3 is 16 residues. V dropped 5 bases and J dropped 8; count of bases not matched to a gene: 14. Germline CDR1 and CDR2: SEHNR and FQNEAQ (reference sequence). The CDR3 protein is CASSITVDRVREKLFF. The CDR3 DNA is TGTGCCAGCAGCATAACCGTCGACAGGGTACGAGAAAAACTGTTTTTT.

This clonotype came up many times. DNA of the CDR3: TGTGCCAGCAGTGAAACGAGCGAGCAGTACTTC. Protein sequence: CASSETSEQYF. The rearrangement links TRBV2 to TRBJ2-7, with no clear D. The germline V gene has CDR1 SNHLY and CDR2 FYNNEI. The CDR3 has 11 amino acids. The V end lost 2 bases, the J end lost 6 bases, and 5 bases lay between the germline ends.

In this sample, this clonotype turned up many times. The chain couples TRBV7-2 to TRBJ2-7, with 14 nucleotides matching TRBD2. Germline V gene sequence: CDR1 SGHTA, CDR2 FQGNSA. V shed 4 bases, J shed 3 bases, and the junction held 2 bases outside the gene matches. CDR3 length equals 15 residues. Written as DNA, the CDR3 is TGTGCCAGCAGCTGGGGACTAGCGGGAGACTACGAGCAGTACTTC. It encodes CASSWGLAGDYEQYF.

This clonotype was seen only a few times. The chain has TRBV29-1 and TRBJ2-5; TRBD1 agrees at 8 bases. Germline V CDR1 and CDR2: SQVTM, ANQGSEA. Trimming at V came to 5 bases and at J to 1 base, leaving 6 bases not matched to a gene. CDR3 length: 14 amino acids. CDR3 protein: CSVSTGGGQETQYF. As DNA, the CDR3 is TGCAGCGTTTCAACAGGGGGAGGCCAAGAGACCCAGTACTTC.

Only a few counts were recorded for this clonotype. J is TRBJ2-5 and V is TRBV6-6; D unresolved. The better agreement between TRBJ2-7 and the DNA end casts doubt on the J call. The CDR3 length is 12 residues. CDR1 and CDR2 (germline): MNHNY, SVGAGI (reference sequence). CDR3 protein: CASSRRYYEQYF. In DNA form, the CDR3 reads TGTGCCAGCTCGAGACGGTACTACGAGCAGTACTTC.

This clonotype has more than one count but fewer than ten. The rearrangement joins TRBV3-1 to TRBJ2-3; no reliable D call. V lost 4 bases, J lost 0 bases, and 11 bases lay in between. CDR3 length: 15 residues. Germline CDR1 LGHDT, CDR2 YNNKEL (reference sequence). The DNA for the CDR3 is TGTGCCAGCAGCCCCCGGACGGCTAGCACAGATACGCAGTATTTT. It codes for CASSPRTASTDTQYF.

This clonotype has just a few counts. The rearrangement links TRBV7-9 to TRBJ2-1; 11 positions match TRBD1. This CDR3 has 14 amino acids. Germline V gene sequence: CDR1 SEHNR, CDR2 FQNEAQ (reference sequence). The V segment lost 5 bases and the J segment 8 bases; nucleotides outside the gene matches: 5. CDR3 sequence: CASSGGQGADEQFF. In nucleotides, the CDR3 is TGTGCCAGCAGCGGAGGACAGGGGGCCGATGAGCAGTTCTTC.